This is a list of T cell receptor beta chains from one sample in a study of T-cell reconstitution after alpha-beta-depleted transplantation in children. MiXCR, run by TCRdb on the PCR reads, gives a single entry per CDR3 protein. The sample has under 60,000 distinct CDR3 sequences; 5.8% are singletons. The sequenced sample was PBMCs, mostly from graft donor cells, obtained 60 days after TCRalphabeta/CD19-depleted stem cell transplant. The receptors shown here come from a female patient aged 2-9 years who had a stem cell transplant for aplastic anemia, so the T cells may come from the graft donor. Each CDR3 is given without its conserved first and last residue.

V gene: TRBV6-5
CDR3 protein: ASSYMGYGYT

V gene: TRBV3-1
CDR3 protein: ASSDKLGQGVYSPLH

V gene: TRBV7-3
CDR3 protein: ASSLQRGLWDYGYT

V gene: TRBV20-1
CDR3 protein: SAKAGGEDTEAF

V gene: TRBV7-8
CDR3 protein: ASSTTGLAIMADTQY

V gene: TRBV7-2
CDR3 protein: ASSLGATNEKLF

V gene: TRBV9
CDR3 protein: ASSVGQGRMNTEAF

V gene: TRBV28
CDR3 protein: ASSLDRNYGYT

V gene: TRBV12-3/TRBV12-4
CDR3 protein: ASSLGLRVTYNEQF

V gene: TRBV5-1
CDR3 protein: ASSLKPGFGYT

V gene: TRBV7-8
CDR3 protein: ASSLVGQRRGPQH

V gene: TRBV6-1
CDR3 protein: ASSVRGNEQNGELF

V gene: TRBV6-5
CDR3 protein: ASSYRGQGADTQY

V gene: TRBV5-1
CDR3 protein: ASSSSDWGTEAF

V gene: TRBV5-1
CDR3 protein: ASSLAGTHIVGSYNEQF

V gene: TRBV11-2
CDR3 protein: ASSPRGRGNIQY

V gene: TRBV7-3
CDR3 protein: ASSSYPRGVAGELF

V gene: TRBV28
CDR3 protein: ASSFVGTADYGYT

V gene: TRBV18
CDR3 protein: ASSPGGDTEAF

V gene: TRBV18
CDR3 protein: ASSPPILGGEQF

V gene: TRBV19
CDR3 protein: ASSFRDNNQPQH

V gene: TRBV28
CDR3 protein: ASSPTFRGTYNEQF

V gene: TRBV20-1
CDR3 protein: SARDGQGDSYEQY

V gene: TRBV7-9
CDR3 protein: ASSSQNSPLH

V gene: TRBV3-1
CDR3 protein: ASSPGGTGGIETQY

V gene: TRBV20-1
CDR3 protein: SALHPGGRNTEAF

V gene: TRBV30
CDR3 protein: AWGGIGGNEQF

V gene: TRBV20-1
CDR3 protein: SARFGGATTEAF

V gene: TRBV6-5
CDR3 protein: ANHTGGEQY

V gene: TRBV29-1
CDR3 protein: SVRVRSGANVLT

V gene: TRBV15
CDR3 protein: ATSRGGTVDGYT

V gene: TRBV2
CDR3 protein: ASRDTPYEQY

V gene: TRBV20-1
CDR3 protein: SARGDAFTDTQY